Following are 26 T cell receptor beta chains from one sample sequenced in a study of response to subunit inactivated influenza vaccine. One entry per CDR3 protein, called by TCRdb with MiXCR from the RT-PCR reads. This sample carries 630,000 or so distinct CDR3 sequences, approximately 15% of them seen once, and the ten largest clones take roughly 11%. This specimen consisted of PBMCs from blood, obtained approximately 13 days after vaccination. These receptors all stem from a man aged 45-65 years who received an inactivated influenza vaccine.

The chain recombines TRBV6-1 with TRBJ1-2; D call uncertain. The CDR3 covers 14 residues. The germline V and J ends were trimmed by 6 bases and 2 bases, with 13 bases remaining between them. Germline V CDR1 and CDR2: MNHNS, SASEGT. The CDR3 DNA follows: TGTGCCAGCAGCCCCGGGGTAACCAACTATGGCTACACCTTC. It yields the protein CASSPGVTNYGYTF.

This chain uses TRBV7-2 with TRBJ1-2; D is unclear. Germline V CDR1 and CDR2: SGHTA, FQGNSA. The CDR3 runs to 13 residues. V was clipped by 1 base and J by 8 bases, with 11 bases between them. The CDR3 here is CASSLEAARGYTF. In nucleotides, the CDR3 is TGTGCCAGCAGCTTAGAGGCCGCTAGGGGCTACACCTTC.

The CDR3 DNA reads as TGCAGTGCTAGAGTGGGCTCCGGGGGACTAGAGACCCAGTACTTC. Its protein is CSARVGSGGLETQYF. The V call is TRBV20-1, the J call TRBJ2-5, with D maybe TRBD2 (6 bases). The V end lost 1 base, the J end lost 4 bases, and 16 bases lay between the germline ends. The CDR3 sequence is 15 residues long. CDR1 and CDR2 (germline): DFQATT, SNEGSKA (reference sequence).

This clonotype showed up just a few times. The chain employs TRBV7-6 and TRBJ2-1, with no clear D. V lost 5 bases to trimming and J lost 5 bases, with 7 bases between them. The germline CDR1 and CDR2 sequences are SGHVS and FNYEAQ. The CDR3 loop spans 12 amino acids. In nucleotides, the CDR3 is TGTGCCAGCAGCGTATACAACAATGAGCAGTTCTTC. This gives the protein CASSVYNNEQFF. Full variable domain (outside the CDR3, taken from reference TRBV7-6 and TRBJ2-1): GAGVSQSPRYKVTKRGQDVALRCDPISGHVSLYWYRQALGQGPEFLTYFNYEAQQDKSGLPNDRFSAERPEGSISTLTIQRTEQRDSAMYRCASSVYNNEQFFGPGTRLTVL.

The chain employs TRBV5-1 and TRBJ2-1; D possibly corresponds to TRBD2 (5 bases). With 4 bases removed from V and 0 bases from J, the gap between germline ends came to 14 bases. CDR3 size: 16 residues. Per germline, CDR1 SGHRS and CDR2 YFSETQ. The CDR3 loop reads CASSVPVGVSYNEQFF. The CDR3 region has the DNA TGCGCCAGCAGCGTACCAGTGGGAGTCTCCTACAATGAGCAGTTCTTC.

There are a few counts of this clonotype. This sequence joins TRBV6-2 or TRBV6-3 and TRBJ1-2; D not certain. V was clipped by 0 bases and J by 4 bases, with 12 bases between them. The CDR3 is made up of 15 amino acids. From germline, CDR1 is MNHEY and CDR2 SVGEGT. CDR3 sequence reads: CASSYSRTGSYGYTF. The DNA for the CDR3 is TGTGCCAGCAGTTACTCGAGGACCGGTAGCTATGGCTACACCTTC.

This chain uses TRBV5-6 with TRBJ2-6; the match to TRBD1 covers 9 bases. The J segment lost 0 bases and the V segment lost 3 bases, leaving 7 bases of the junction unmatched. The CDR3 is 18 amino acids. Germline V lookup: CDR1 SGHDT, CDR2 YYEEEE. The DNA for the CDR3 is TGTGCCAGCAGCTCACCCCGGGACAGGGCCTCTGGGGCCAACGTCCTGACTTTC. This translates into CASSSPRDRASGANVLTF.

This clonotype has a handful of counts. The V gene is TRBV2, the J gene TRBJ2-2; 7 bases are a match to TRBD2. The CDR3 spans 15 residues. Germline V gene lookup returns CDR1 SNHLY and CDR2 FYNNEI. The ends lost 4 bases at V and 2 bases at J; junction bases unmatched: 4. CDR3 residues: CASSVKRGNTGELFF. CDR3 DNA sequence: TGTGCCAGCAGTGTTAAGCGGGGTAACACCGGGGAGCTGTTTTTT.

As for this clonotype: One end of the junction is discordant with germline, which a read error may explain. This chain uses TRBV3-1 with TRBJ2-4, with D possibly matching TRBD1 (6 bases). This CDR3 is built from 16 residues. Per the germline V gene, CDR1 is LGHDT and CDR2 is YNNKEL (reference sequence). DNA of the CDR3: TGTGCCAGCAGTCAGGTGTTACAGGGAGCCCAAAACATTCAGTACTTC. Translating gives CASSQVLQGAQNIQYF.

This rearrangement joins TRBV5-1 to TRBJ2-1, with 10 bases fitting TRBD1. Trimming cost V 4 bases and J 5 bases; bases outside gene matches: 12. CDR3 length: 17 amino acids. Germline CDR1 and CDR2: SGHRS and YFSETQ. The CDR3 DNA reads as TGCGCCAGCAGCATGGGGACCGGGACAGGGGACCACAATGAGCAGTTCTTC. This encodes CASSMGTGTGDHNEQFF.

This clonotype was detected ten times or more. The gene calls are TRBV12-3 or TRBV12-4 and TRBJ2-2; D is unresolved. This CDR3 comprises 11 residues. V dropped 8 bases and J dropped 7 bases, with 8 bases sitting between them. In nucleotides, the CDR3 is TGTGCCAGCTACATGAACGGGGAGCTGTTTTTT. This sequence encodes CASYMNGELFF.

In its sample, this clonotype was seen once. A much larger clone differs by one base, so this may be a read error. The rearrangement uses TRBV3-1 and TRBJ2-1; weak D call: TRBD2 (6 bases). The germline CDR1 and CDR2 sequences are LGHDT and YNNKEL (reference sequence). The CDR3 is 15 residues long. CDR3 residues: CPSSRGTSKYNEQFF. CDR3 DNA: TGTCCCAGCAGCCGCGGGACTTCGAAATACAATGAGCAGTTCTTC.

The chain combines TRBV25-1 with TRBJ2-7, with D unclear. Germline loops: CDR1 MGHDK, CDR2 SYGVNS. This CDR3 region has 14 residues. Trimming took 3 bases from V and 5 from J, leaving 14 bases between them. DNA of the CDR3: TGTGCCAGCAGTGACCAAATCCGGGCAAACGAGCAGTACTTC. Translation gives CASSDQIRANEQYF.

This clonotype was seen a handful of times. This rearrangement joins TRBV29-1 to TRBJ2-5, with D hard to call. V was clipped by 2 bases and J by 5 bases, with 18 bases between them. This CDR3 contains 15 residues. Germline CDR1 and CDR2: SQVTM and ANQGSEA. The CDR3 DNA reads as TGCAGCGTTGAAAAACAAGGCAGAGGCGGTGAGACCCAGTACTTC. Protein product: CSVEKQGRGGETQYF.

This clonotype was seen more than once but under ten times. The V and J genes are TRBV15 and TRBJ2-2; 7 positions agree with TRBD1. CDR1 is LNHNV and CDR2 is YYDKDF in the germline V gene (reference sequence). V was clipped by 6 bases and J by 6 bases; unmatched bases: 7. The CDR3 spans 14 residues. The CDR3 DNA follows: TGTGCCACCAGGGAACAGGGGTTTTCCGGGGAGCTGTTTTTT. This sequence encodes CATREQGFSGELFF.

This clonotype was recorded a few times. The chain has TRBV7-6 and TRBJ1-1, with D possibly being TRBD1 (5 bases). The germline V gene has CDR1 SGHVS and CDR2 FNYEAQ. The V gene lost 2 bases and the J gene lost 3 bases, with 10 bases spanning the gap. The CDR3 consists of 14 residues. The CDR3 DNA sequence: TGTGCCAGCAGCTTACCAGGACACTACACTGAAGCTTTCTTT. Its translation: CASSLPGHYTEAFF.

The gene calls are TRBV11-1 and TRBJ1-1, with no clear D. Germline CDR1 SGHAT, CDR2 FQDESV (reference sequence). The CDR3 length is 15 residues. The ends were cut back, 3 bases at V and 4 bases at J, with 15 bases in the middle. The CDR3 sequence: CASSFRVGYSTEAFF. DNA for the CDR3: TGTGCCAGCAGCTTTCGCGTTGGTTACAGCACTGAAGCTTTCTTT. Based on the CDR3 plus reference TRBV11-1 and TRBJ1-1, the full variable domain is EAEVAQSPRYKITEKSQAVAFWCDPISGHATLYWYRQILGQGPELLVQFQDESVVDDSQLPKDRFSAERLKGVDSTLKIQPAELGDSAMYLCASSFRVGYSTEAFFGQGTRLTVV.

The chain employs TRBV28 and TRBJ2-7; D is possibly TRBD1 (6 bases). Between the trimmed V and J ends, which lost 7 bases and 2 bases, there was a span of 9 bases. The CDR3 is 12 amino acids. In germline, CDR1 is MDHEN, CDR2 SYDVKM. CDR3 nucleotide sequence: TGTGCCAGCATGCAGGGGACCTACGAGCAGTACTTC. Protein sequence: CASMQGTYEQYF.

This clonotype came up many times. The V and J genes are TRBV7-2 and TRBJ2-1; the match to TRBD2 covers 9 bases. Per germline, CDR1 SGHTA and CDR2 FQGNSA. Trimming removed 5 bases from V and 7 bases from J; junction bases left unmatched: 9. This CDR3 region has 15 residues. CDR3 sequence (DNA): TGTGCCAGCAGCGTCTATAGCGGGGGTATGAATGAGCAGTTCTTC. Translated, it gives CASSVYSGGMNEQFF. The variable domain in full, completed from reference TRBV7-2 and TRBJ2-1, reads GAGVSQSPSNKVTEKGKDVELRCDPISGHTALYWYRQSLGQGLEFLIYFQGNSAPDKSGLPSDRFSAERTGGSVSTLTIQRTQQEDSAVYLCASSVYSGGMNEQFFGPGTRLTVL.

This clonotype was seen more than once but under ten times. This chain connects TRBV5-6 to TRBJ2-7; D not certain. The V and J ends lost 4 bases and 0 bases respectively, with 11 bases between them. The germline CDR1 and CDR2 sequences are SGHDT and YYEEEE. This CDR3 has 14 residues. DNA of the CDR3: TGTGCCAGCAGCAACCTGGAGAGCTCCTACGAGCAGTACTTC. It specifies CASSNLESSYEQYF.

V is TRBV20-1 and J is TRBJ2-1; 7 bases align to TRBD2. Germline V gene lookup returns CDR1 DFQATT and CDR2 SNEGSKA (reference sequence). The J segment lost 4 bases and the V segment lost 8 bases, leaving 8 bases of the junction unmatched. The CDR3 consists of 13 residues. CDR3 nucleotides: TGCAGTACTATCAGCGGGGCATACAATGAGCAGTTCTTC. Protein sequence: CSTISGAYNEQFF.

This clonotype came up many times. The chain uses TRBV6-5 and TRBJ1-5; D is undetermined. V dropped 0 bases and J dropped 3 bases, with 9 bases sitting between them. Per the germline V gene, CDR1 is MNHEY and CDR2 is SVGAGI. This CDR3 comprises 15 residues. CDR3 bases: TGTGCCAGCAGTTACTCATCAGGCCCCAATCAGCCCCAGCATTTT. It yields the protein CASSYSSGPNQPQHF.

In its sample, this clonotype was seen many times. V usage is TRBV27 and J usage is TRBJ2-7, with D perhaps TRBD1 or TRBD2 (5 bases each). The germline V and J ends were trimmed by 2 bases and 0 bases, with 11 bases remaining between them. In germline, CDR1 is MNHEY, CDR2 SMNVEV (reference sequence). CDR3 length equals 15 residues. CDR3 DNA: TGTGCCAGCAGTTTAGTCGCAGGGACCTCCTACGAGCAGTACTTC. Amino acids: CASSLVAGTSYEQYF.

This clonotype was counted a few times. The gene calls are TRBV5-1 and TRBJ2-7, with D tentatively TRBD2 (7 bases). In germline, CDR1 is SGHRS, CDR2 YFSETQ. This CDR3 region has 14 residues. Between the trimmed V and J ends, which lost 4 bases and 6 bases, there was a span of 17 bases. The CDR3 bases are TGCGCCAGCAGCCCCCTCCCGGGGGGCCCCGAGCAGTACTTC. Its translation is CASSPLPGGPEQYF.

This clonotype was seen many times. The chain joins TRBV3-1 to TRBJ1-3; D is possibly TRBD1 (5 bases). The germline V and J ends were trimmed by 1 base and 0 bases, with 13 bases remaining between them. The CDR3 totals 17 residues. Germline CDR1 LGHDT, CDR2 YNNKEL (reference sequence). The CDR3 region is CASSQVISRASGNTIYF. CDR3 nucleotides: TGTGCCAGCAGCCAAGTCATCAGCAGGGCCTCTGGAAACACCATATATTTT.

This clonotype was found a few times. This chain uses TRBV18 with TRBJ2-7, with 11 nucleotides matching TRBD2. Trimming at V came to 6 bases and at J to 1 base, leaving 14 bases not matched to a gene. The CDR3 extends over 18 amino acids. Germline assignment: CDR1 KGHSH and CDR2 LQKENI. The CDR3 protein is CASSPGSGGGFFSYEQYF. CDR3 nucleotides: TGTGCCAGCTCCCCCGGTAGCGGGGGGGGTTTCTTTTCCTACGAGCAGTACTTC.